Below are 19 T cell receptor beta chains sequenced from a single sample in a study of Ad26.COV2.S vaccination and SARS-CoV-2 variants. The treatment is: about 20 received Ad26.COV2.S at low or high dose, single or two shots; several received placebo; per-sample allocation not given. Sample collection was performed on day 63 after the first vaccine or placebo injection. Sequenced by immunoSEQ multiplex PCR; TCRdb stores in-frame clones only, minus some. The sample lists 240,000 or so clones, roughly 90% occurring once. Sample: peripheral blood, taken in a trial of Ad26.COV2.S vaccine versus placebo. The receptors shown here come from a person between 18 and 65 years old who received the Ad26.COV2.S COVID-19 vaccine or a placebo.

The V and J genes are TRBV29-1 and TRBJ2-7, with D unclear. This CDR3 is built from 11 residues. CDR1 is SQVTM and CDR2 is ANQGSEA in the germline V gene. The V gene lost 6 bases and the J gene lost 2 bases, with 8 bases spanning the gap. CDR3 coding DNA: TGCAGCGTGGGGTTTCCCTACGAGCAGTACTTC. This codes for CSVGFPYEQYF.

J is TRBJ2-7 and V is TRBV15; maybe TRBD1 (5 bases). V was pared by 1 base and J by 5 bases, with 12 bases between. This CDR3 contains 14 residues. Germline V CDR1 and CDR2: LNHNV, YYDKDF (reference sequence). The DNA of the CDR3 is TGTGCCACCAGCAGAGCTCAGGGAAGTAACGAGCAGTACTTC. It specifies CATSRAQGSNEQYF.

The J gene is TRBJ2-1, the V gene TRBV13, with TRBD1 matching 7 bases. CDR3 length: 17 amino acids. Germline CDR1 and CDR2: PRHDT and FYEKMQ (reference sequence). J gave up 0 bases and V 5 bases, and 10 bases lay outside the gene matches. CDR3 loop: CASSARQGSSSYNEQFF. DNA for the CDR3: TGTGCCAGCAGCGCCCGACAGGGCTCCAGCTCCTACAATGAGCAGTTCTTC.

V and J are TRBV13 and TRBJ1-2; the D gene is possibly TRBD1 (5 bases). This CDR3 has 13 amino acids. Germline values: CDR1 PRHDT, CDR2 FYEKMQ (reference sequence). Trimming shortened V by 7 bases and J by 12 bases, and 21 bases separated the two germline ends. CDR3 in amino acids: CASTLRGRAADTF. DNA of the CDR3: TGTGCCAGCACCCTGCGGGGCCGCGCGGCAGACACCTTC. The variable domain in full, completed from reference TRBV13 and TRBJ1-2, reads AAGVIQSPRHLIKEKRETATLKCYPIPRHDTVYWYQQGPGQDPQFLISFYEKMQSDKGSIPDRFSAQQFSDYHSELNMSSLELGDSALYFCASTLRGRAADTFGSGTRLTVV.

The chain recombines TRBV4-3 with TRBJ1-2; D gene unclear. Germline V gene sequence: CDR1 LGHNA, CDR2 YSLEER. CDR3 length: 16 residues. V was clipped by 0 bases and J by 2 bases, with 13 bases between them. The CDR3 is CASSQDWGGTNYGYTF. In DNA, the CDR3 is TGCGCCAGCAGCCAAGATTGGGGTGGTACCAACTATGGCTACACCTTC.

The chain is built from TRBV9 and TRBJ2-3, with 9 bases matching TRBD2. The germline V gene has CDR1 SGDLS and CDR2 YYNGEE. V lost 4 bases and J lost 6; bases outside the gene matches: 3. CDR3 length: 13 amino acids. CDR3 nucleotide sequence: TGTGCCAGCAGCCTACTAGCGGGTGATACGCAGTATTTT. Encoded protein: CASSLLAGDTQYF.

The chain has TRBV7-2 and TRBJ2-7; D is possibly TRBD1 (7 bases). Trimming shortened V by 3 bases and J by 2 bases, and 8 bases separated the two germline ends. The CDR3 consists of 13 residues. The germline CDR1 and CDR2 sequences are SGHTA and FQGNSA. CDR3 coding DNA: TGTGCCAGCAGCTTCAGGGGGGCCTACGAGCAGTACTTC. It is translated as CASSFRGAYEQYF. Together with reference TRBV7-2 and TRBJ2-7, the CDR3 gives the full variable domain: GAGVSQSPSNKVTEKGKDVELRCDPISGHTALYWYRQSLGQGLEFLIYFQGNSAPDKSGLPSDRFSAERTGGSVSTLTIQRTQQEDSAVYLCASSFRGAYEQYFGPGTRLTVT.

The rearrangement joins TRBV7-9 to TRBJ2-7; D gene uncertain. Trimming cost V 3 bases and J 11 bases, with 11 bases left between them. CDR1 SEHNR and CDR2 FQNEAQ come from the germline V gene (reference sequence). This CDR3 has 11 residues. This chain's CDR3 is CASSLWTLKYF. CDR3 sequence (DNA): TGTGCCAGCAGCTTGTGGACGCTAAAGTACTTC.

The rearrangement links TRBV2 to TRBJ2-6, with D possibly TRBD2 on 5 matching bases. Germline CDR1 is SNHLY and CDR2 is FYNNEI. The CDR3 totals 13 residues. V lost 11 bases and J lost 1, with 9 bases in between. The CDR3 DNA is TGTGCCTGGCGGGCATCTGGGGCCAACGTCCTGACTTTC. Its protein is CAWRASGANVLTF.

The chain couples TRBV7-2 to TRBJ2-3; D not certain. CDR1 is SGHTA and CDR2 is FQGNSA in the germline V gene. The CDR3 is 15 residues long. V was trimmed by 6 bases and J by 0 bases, leaving 13 bases between them. The CDR3: CASRSIGYSTDTQYF. The CDR3 DNA sequence: TGTGCCAGCAGATCAATAGGCTACAGCACAGATACGCAGTATTTT.

This clone was seen a handful of times. V gene TRBV20-1 combines with J gene TRBJ1-5, with D possibly being TRBD1 (5 bases). V was pared by 3 bases and J by 9 bases, with 18 bases between. Germline CDR1 is DFQATT and CDR2 is SNEGSKA (reference sequence). The CDR3 contains 14 residues. CDR3 nucleotides: TGCAGTGCTAGTCCCCAGGGTGAGGGTGGGCCCCAGCATTTT. This translates into CSASPQGEGGPQHF.

This chain uses TRBV29-1 with TRBJ2-7; D remains ambiguous. The CDR3 runs 11 residues. Deletions cut 6 bases from V and 5 bases from J, with 11 bases between. Germline lookup yields CDR1 SQVTM and CDR2 ANQGSEA. Here the CDR3 reads CSVLTIDEQYF. The CDR3, as DNA: TGCAGCGTCCTAACAATCGACGAGCAGTACTTC.

This chain joins TRBV24-1 and TRBJ2-1, with 7 nucleotides matching TRBD1. The CDR3 consists of 14 residues. The germline CDR1 and CDR2 sequences are KGHDR and SFDVKD. Trimming took 3 bases from V and 10 from J; bases not matched to a gene: 8. CDR3 DNA: TGTGCCACCAGTGATCGCACAGGGGCCCGGGAGCAGTTCTTC. Translation gives CATSDRTGAREQFF.

The rearrangement uses TRBV11-2 and TRBJ1-2, with D maybe TRBD1 (5 bases). Trimming took 5 bases from V and 11 from J, leaving 18 bases between them. Germline loops: CDR1 SGHAT, CDR2 FQNNGV. This CDR3 region has 13 residues. CDR3 DNA: TGTGCCAGCAGCCTAGGGGACTTCCTTAGTTACACCTTC. Its protein product is CASSLGDFLSYTF.

The gene calls are TRBV5-1 and TRBJ1-1; D gene unclear. The germline V gene encodes CDR1 SGHRS and CDR2 YFSETQ. V was cut by 2 bases and J by 1 base, with 18 bases left in between. The CDR3 sequence is 17 residues long. The CDR3 nucleotides are TGCGCCAGCAGCTTAGGGAGTAGGGAATTAGAGAACACTGAAGCTTTCTTT. This encodes CASSLGSRELENTEAFF.

V is TRBV4-1 and J is TRBJ2-7; D uncertain. Per the germline V gene, CDR1 is MGHRA and CDR2 is YSYEKL. The CDR3 is made up of 15 amino acids. Trimming took 1 base from V and 4 from J, leaving 14 bases between them. The chain's CDR3 is CASSQGVGSIYEQYF. The CDR3 bases are TGCGCCAGCAGCCAAGGGGTTGGCAGCATTTACGAGCAGTACTTC.

The chain recombines TRBV18 with TRBJ1-3, with 8 bases fitting TRBD1. Germline lookup yields CDR1 KGHSH and CDR2 LQKENI. The CDR3 is 16 residues long. Trimming cost V 3 bases and J 0 bases; bases outside gene matches: 4. CDR3 sequence (DNA): TGTGCCAGCTCACCCGGACAGGGCTTCTCTGGAAACACCATATATTTT. Translating gives CASSPGQGFSGNTIYF.

The CDR3 nucleotides read TGTGCCAGCTCAAGTCTGGTCGGGGAGCTGTTTTTT. Translated, it gives CASSSLVGELFF. The V gene is TRBV18, the J gene TRBJ2-2, with no clear D. The CDR3 contains 12 residues. The ends were cut back, 5 bases at V and 7 bases at J, with 8 bases in the middle. Germline V gives CDR1 KGHSH, CDR2 LQKENI.

This sequence joins TRBV11-2 and TRBJ2-2, with TRBD1 matching over 12 bases. Germline V CDR1 and CDR2: SGHAT, FQNNGV. Trimming cost V 6 bases and J 5 bases; bases outside gene matches: 7. The CDR3 spans 16 residues. The CDR3, as DNA: TGTGCCAGCAGGCAACCGGGACAGGGGGCTACCGGGGAGCTGTTTTTT. It is translated as CASRQPGQGATGELFF.